This entry lists 32 T cell receptor beta chains sequenced from one sample in a study of T-cell memory formation after mild COVID-19. A single record per CDR3 protein comes from TCRdb applying MiXCR to the 5' RACE reads. The sample gives hundreds of thousands of distinct CDR3 sequences, around 17% of which show up once; approximately 12% is in the top ten. The sequenced material came from PBMCs or a T cell subset sorted from them (not recorded which). All receptors come from an adult woman who had mild COVID-19 (a few samples of this study predate the infection). Cell type and time point are not known.

V and J are TRBV20-1 and TRBJ1-2, with D possibly matching TRBD1 (5 bases). The CDR3 runs 14 residues. V was clipped by 5 bases and J by 2 bases, with 15 bases between them. Germline CDR1 DFQATT, CDR2 SNEGSKA (reference sequence). The CDR3 protein is CSAGAGGKNYGYTF. Written as DNA, the CDR3 is TGCAGTGCTGGGGCGGGCGGGAAGAACTATGGCTACACCTTC.

The chain couples TRBV6-5 to TRBJ2-1, with 7 nucleotides matching TRBD2. This CDR3 has 11 residues. Germline CDR1 and CDR2: MNHEY and SVGAGI. V dropped 8 bases and J dropped 9; count of bases not matched to a gene: 4. CDR3 coding DNA: TGTGCCAGCGGCACTAGCGTTGAGCAGTTCTTC. Its translation: CASGTSVEQFF.

This clonotype has only a few counts. The chain uses TRBV5-4 and TRBJ2-3; D gene uncertain. With 4 bases removed from V and 1 base from J, the gap between germline ends came to 10 bases. The CDR3 consists of 14 residues. From germline, CDR1 is SGHNT and CDR2 YYREEE (reference sequence). The CDR3 DNA reads TGTGCCAGCAGCCTCTCAAAGGGCACAGATACGCAGTATTTT. It encodes CASSLSKGTDTQYF.

This sequence joins TRBV7-6 and TRBJ2-1, with D maybe TRBD1 (5 bases). This CDR3 has 14 residues. In germline, CDR1 is SGHVS, CDR2 FNYEAQ. Trimming cost V 3 bases and J 8 bases, with 14 bases left between them. The CDR3 DNA reads as TGTGCCAGCAGCTTCACGGACAATGGCCATGAGCAGTTCTTC. Its translation: CASSFTDNGHEQFF.

This clonotype was counted only a few times. The rearrangement links TRBV11-3 to TRBJ2-1, with D possibly being TRBD2 (6 bases). Germline CDR1 is SGHNT and CDR2 is YENEEA. V shed 6 bases and J shed 7 bases, with 19 bases lying between them. There are 15 residues in the CDR3. The CDR3 DNA sequence: TGTGCCAGCAGACCGGGCGGCGGGATGGGAAATGAGCAGTTCTTC. It encodes CASRPGGGMGNEQFF.

Of note for this clonotype: The junction does not match germline at one end; this may be a read error. V usage is TRBV3-1 and J usage is TRBJ2-7; 11 bases fit TRBD1. From germline, CDR1 is LGHDT and CDR2 YNNKEL (reference sequence). The CDR3 is 17 amino acids. The CDR3: CASSHTHTGTGGALRNF. The DNA for the CDR3 is TGTGCCAGCAGCCACACTCACACCGGGACAGGGGGAGCCTTACGTAACTTC.

The chain has TRBV7-2 and TRBJ2-1, with 7 positions matching TRBD2. V lost 5 bases, J lost 5 bases, and 6 bases stayed unmatched. Germline CDR1 is SGHTA and CDR2 is FQGNSA. This CDR3 has 14 amino acids. CDR3 sequence: CASSLPAGNNEQFF. DNA for the CDR3: TGTGCCAGCAGCCTCCCAGCGGGGAACAATGAGCAGTTCTTC.

This chain links TRBV20-1 with TRBJ2-1; 12 bases are a match to TRBD2. The CDR3 is made up of 16 amino acids. V was pared by 0 bases and J by 1 base, with 1 base of the junction left unmatched. Germline CDR1 reads DFQATT; CDR2 reads SNEGSKA (reference sequence). CDR3 nucleotide sequence: TGCAGTGCTAGAGAGCTAGCGGGGGGGTCCTACAATGAGCAGTTCTTC. As protein: CSARELAGGSYNEQFF.

The rearrangement joins TRBV13 to TRBJ2-4, with D perhaps TRBD2 (6 bases). Germline CDR1 PRHDT, CDR2 FYEKMQ (reference sequence). Trimming took off 5 bases at V and 5 bases at J, with 25 bases between the two ends. This CDR3 has 18 residues. The CDR3 region is CASSRDFLGGLSENIQYF. CDR3 in DNA: TGTGCCAGCAGCCGGGACTTCCTTGGAGGGCTCTCTGAAAACATTCAGTACTTC.

The chain is built from TRBV24-1 and TRBJ1-1; TRBD1 aligns across 8 bases. CDR1 is KGHDR, CDR2 SFDVKD, per germline. The V segment lost 6 bases and the J segment 5 bases; nucleotides outside the gene matches: 4. CDR3 length: 13 amino acids. CDR3 in DNA: TGTGCCACCAGTCCCGGACAGGGTACTGAAGCTTTCTTT. It specifies CATSPGQGTEAFF.

The chain joins TRBV11-3 to TRBJ2-5; 11 bases align to TRBD2. The CDR3 runs to 16 residues. V was pared by 1 base and J by 4 bases, with 5 bases of the junction left unmatched. Per the germline V gene, CDR1 is SGHNT and CDR2 is YENEEA. CDR3 sequence reads: CASSLVAGGPSETQYF. DNA of the CDR3: TGTGCCAGCAGCTTAGTAGCGGGAGGGCCCTCAGAGACCCAGTACTTC.

V is TRBV6-6 and J is TRBJ2-7, with unresolved D. The CDR3 is 12 residues long. The germline gives CDR1 MNHNY, CDR2 SVGAGI (reference sequence). V lost 2 bases and J lost 10, with 12 bases in between. The CDR3 is CASSYNNDRQYF. Here the CDR3 DNA reads TGTGCCAGCAGTTACAATAATGACCGTCAGTACTTC.

This chain connects TRBV7-2 to TRBJ2-1; no firm D call. CDR1 and CDR2 from the germline V gene are SGHTA and FQGNSA. This CDR3 region has 16 residues. V lost 0 bases, J lost 5 bases, and 14 bases lay in between. The CDR3 loop reads CASSLAGEPSNNEQFF. The CDR3 DNA reads as TGTGCCAGCAGCTTAGCAGGCGAGCCATCTAACAATGAGCAGTTCTTC.

V and J are TRBV5-1 and TRBJ1-3, with D maybe TRBD1 (6 bases). The CDR3 contains 14 residues. Germline V lookup: CDR1 SGHRS, CDR2 YFSETQ. Trimming cost V 4 bases and J 7 bases, with 15 bases left between them. Written as DNA, the CDR3 is TGCGCCAGCAGCCAACAGGGTGGGGACAACACCATATATTTT. Its translation is CASSQQGGDNTIYF. Together with reference TRBV5-1 and TRBJ1-3, the CDR3 gives the full variable domain: KAGVTQTPRYLIKTRGQQVTLSCSPISGHRSVSWYQQTPGQGLQFLFEYFSETQRNKGNFPGRFSGRQFSNSRSEMNVSTLELGDSALYLCASSQQGGDNTIYFGEGSWLTVV.

V is TRBV7-8 and J is TRBJ2-7, with 8 positions matching TRBD1. J lost 6 bases, V lost 1 base, and 8 bases had no gene match. This CDR3 has 15 residues. CDR1 is SGHVS and CDR2 is FQNEAQ in the germline V gene. The CDR3 is CASSLEGTGSPEQYF. The DNA for the CDR3 is TGTGCCAGCAGCTTAGAAGGGACAGGATCGCCCGAGCAGTACTTC. Complete variable domain (other parts from reference TRBV7-8 and TRBJ2-7): GAGVSQSPRYKVAKRGQDVALRCDPISGHVSLFWYQQALGQGPEFLTYFQNEAQLDKSGLPSDRFFAERPEGSVSTLKIQRTQQEDSAVYLCASSLEGTGSPEQYFGPGTRLTVT.

This chain connects TRBV4-3 to TRBJ2-5, with 7 positions matching TRBD1. J lost 5 bases, V lost 0 bases, and 9 bases had no gene match. This CDR3 comprises 16 residues. Germline assignment: CDR1 LGHNA and CDR2 YSLEER. The CDR3 loop reads CASSQDYRGRGETQYF. CDR3 nucleotide sequence: TGCGCCAGCAGCCAAGATTATAGGGGGCGAGGGGAGACCCAGTACTTC.

The chain links TRBV10-3 to TRBJ2-3, with no clear D. V lost 4 bases to trimming and J lost 2 bases, with 4 bases between them. The length of the CDR3 is 12 residues. CDR1 is ENHRY, CDR2 SYGVKD, per germline. CDR3 amino acids: CAISVNTDTQYF. The CDR3 region has the DNA TGTGCCATCAGTGTGAACACAGATACGCAGTATTTT.

Notes on this clonotype: This sequence may be a read error, since a much larger clone differs from it by one base. This chain links TRBV12-3 or TRBV12-4 with TRBJ1-4; a weak D match, TRBD1 (5 bases). Trimming took 6 bases from V and 10 from J, leaving 18 bases between them. The CDR3 loop spans 14 amino acids. The CDR3 sequence: CASSPMEAGGKLFF. CDR3 sequence (DNA): TGTGCCAGCAGCCCTATGGAGGCTGGGGGAAAACTGTTTTTT.

This clonotype was found a few times. This sequence joins TRBV12-3 or TRBV12-4 and TRBJ2-1; 16 bases map to TRBD2. This CDR3 is built from 20 residues. V dropped 5 bases and J dropped 4; count of bases not matched to a gene: 14. The CDR3 reads CASSGGPGLAGGPLYNEQFF. CDR3 DNA: TGTGCCAGCAGTGGCGGGCCGGGACTAGCGGGAGGGCCGTTGTACAATGAGCAGTTCTTC.

CDR3 residues: CSVEGAGGGYNEQFF. The CDR3 DNA is TGCAGCGTTGAAGGGGCGGGAGGTGGATACAATGAGCAGTTCTTC. J is TRBJ2-1 and V is TRBV29-1, with TRBD2 identical over 8 bases. The germline V gene encodes CDR1 SQVTM and CDR2 ANQGSEA. The junction had 6 bases not matched to a gene; V was cut back by 1 base and J by 4 bases. The CDR3 length is 15 residues.

Only a few counts were recorded for this clonotype. This chain joins TRBV7-2 and TRBJ2-2; 8 bases are shared with TRBD1. The CDR3 runs 15 residues. The germline CDR1 and CDR2 sequences are SGHTA and FQGNSA. The V gene end was trimmed by 5 bases and the J gene end by 7 bases; junction bases not matched to a gene: 9. The DNA for the CDR3 is TGTGCCAGCAGCATATGGACAGGGATTAACGGGGAGCTGTTTTTT. This gives the protein CASSIWTGINGELFF. Together with reference TRBV7-2 and TRBJ2-2, the CDR3 gives the full variable domain: GAGVSQSPSNKVTEKGKDVELRCDPISGHTALYWYRQSLGQGLEFLIYFQGNSAPDKSGLPSDRFSAERTGGSVSTLTIQRTQQEDSAVYLCASSIWTGINGELFFGEGSRLTVL.

A few counts support this clonotype. The J gene is TRBJ1-1, the V gene TRBV15; D remains ambiguous. V was shortened by 0 bases and J by 5 bases, with 10 bases between the two germline ends. From germline, CDR1 is LNHNV and CDR2 YYDKDF (reference sequence). The CDR3 runs to 14 residues. CDR3 DNA: TGTGCCACCAGCAGAGATCCGGGAGGAACTGAAGCTTTCTTT. Translating it yields CATSRDPGGTEAFF. The full variable domain, with the rest looked up from reference TRBV15 and TRBJ1-1, is DAMVIQNPRYQVTQFGKPVTLSCSQTLNHNVMYWYQQKSSQAPKLLFHYYDKDFNNEADTPDNFQSRRPNTSFCFLDIRSPGLGDTAMYLCATSRDPGGTEAFFGQGTRLTVV.

This sequence joins TRBV7-8 and TRBJ1-3; 7 positions agree with TRBD1. The CDR3 spans 17 residues. Germline CDR1 and CDR2: SGHVS and FQNEAQ. V shed 7 bases, J shed 0 bases, and the junction held 12 bases outside the gene matches. The CDR3 sequence: CASIAGTAYPSGNTIYF. The CDR3 nucleotides read TGTGCCAGCATTGCCGGGACAGCTTACCCCTCTGGAAACACCATATATTTT.

The V gene is TRBV20-1, the J gene TRBJ2-1; D gene ambiguous. The germline V and J ends were trimmed by 1 base and 8 bases, with 6 bases remaining between them. The CDR3 contains 11 residues. Germline values: CDR1 DFQATT, CDR2 SNEGSKA (reference sequence). The CDR3 loop reads CSARARDEQFF. The CDR3 coding sequence is TGCAGTGCTAGAGCTAGGGATGAGCAGTTCTTC.

This clonotype was detected a few times. The chain is built from TRBV3-1 and TRBJ2-2; the D call may be TRBD1 or TRBD2 (5 bases each). Per the germline V gene, CDR1 is LGHDT and CDR2 is YNNKEL (reference sequence). Trimming left V 1 base short and J 8 bases short, with 8 bases between. CDR3 length: 13 residues. DNA of the CDR3: TGTGCCAGCAGCCAAGTCGGGGCAGGGGAGCTGTTTTTT. Translating gives CASSQVGAGELFF.

The V call is TRBV7-2, the J call TRBJ1-4; D gene ambiguous. The CDR3 totals 17 residues. The germline V gene has CDR1 SGHTA and CDR2 FQGNSA. The ends were cut back, 4 bases at V and 0 bases at J, with 15 bases in the middle. The CDR3 is CASSSRGLRSTNEKLFF. The CDR3 region has the DNA TGTGCCAGCAGCTCCCGAGGTCTGAGATCAACTAATGAAAAACTGTTTTTT.

This chain uses TRBV20-1 with TRBJ2-3, with unresolved D. The CDR3 is 12 residues long. CDR1 DFQATT and CDR2 SNEGSKA come from the germline V gene (reference sequence). Between the trimmed V and J ends, which lost 6 bases and 7 bases, there was a span of 14 bases. CDR3 sequence (DNA): TGCAGTGCCACTACTCTGGTAAATACGCAGTATTTT. Its translation: CSATTLVNTQYF.

V usage is TRBV15 and J usage is TRBJ2-1; possible D gene TRBD2, 6 bases. The V gene's germline CDR1 is LNHNV and CDR2 YYDKDF (reference sequence). V lost 1 base, J lost 4 bases, and 17 bases lay in between. The CDR3 is 17 residues long. CDR3 residues: CATSRVAASEAYNEQFF. The DNA of the CDR3 is TGTGCCACCAGCAGAGTTGCCGCTAGCGAAGCATACAATGAGCAGTTCTTC.

The rearrangement links TRBV20-1 to TRBJ2-7; D is ambiguous. Germline V gene data show CDR1 as DFQATT and CDR2 as SNEGSKA (reference sequence). The CDR3 has 14 residues. With 3 bases removed from V and 0 bases from J, the gap between germline ends came to 12 bases. Written as DNA, the CDR3 is TGCAGTGCTAGGAATAGGCTCAACTCCTACGAGCAGTACTTC. Its protein product is CSARNRLNSYEQYF.

The rearrangement uses TRBV4-1 and TRBJ2-5, with D perhaps matching TRBD2 (6 bases). CDR1 is MGHRA and CDR2 is YSYEKL in the germline V gene. V lost 1 base to trimming and J lost 4 bases, with 13 bases between them. The CDR3 loop spans 15 amino acids. As DNA, the CDR3 is TGCGCCAGCAGCCAAGTCCTCCGGCGGGGAGAGACCCAGTACTTC. This translates into CASSQVLRRGETQYF.

This clonotype was seen more than once but under ten times. The chain couples TRBV5-4 to TRBJ2-2, with TRBD2 matching 10 bases. Germline V CDR1 and CDR2: SGHNT, YYREEE (reference sequence). V was pared by 4 bases and J by 3 bases, with 18 bases of the junction left unmatched. CDR3 size: 20 residues. This CDR3 is CASSLKSVIQRGGHTGELFF. The CDR3 bases are TGTGCCAGCAGCCTGAAATCTGTAATCCAGCGGGGGGGACACACCGGGGAGCTGTTTTTT.

The chain links TRBV12-3 or TRBV12-4 to TRBJ2-5, with 9 bases lining up with TRBD2. Losses at the gene ends were 6 bases for V and 2 bases for J; bases not matched to a gene: 13. The CDR3 contains 17 residues. CDR3 nucleotides: TGTGCCAGCAGGGGAGAGGGGATAGCGGGGGCACAAGAGACCCAGTACTTC. This translates into CASRGEGIAGAQETQYF.